This record looks at one T cell receptor beta chain sequence and its context. Antigen unknown. The sample comes from a study of T cells expressing NK-cell markers. Study-level information: There were seven HCMV-seropositive donors and one seronegative donor among the eight sequenced. Findings and caveats of the study: HCMV specificity of the expanded NKG2C+ T cell clones stayed unclear.

The CDR3 runs 15 residues. Looked up from germline, CDR1 is MDHEN and CDR2 is SYDVKM. For TCR beta, cDNA was produced by 5'RACE template switching with UMIs. One entry per CDR3 protein, without DNA, is what TCRdb gives after re-calling the 5' RACE reads. This specimen shows about 380,000 distinct CDR3 sequences; the ten leading clones hold 5.2%. The source material was blood T cells: a sorted CD56 or NKG2C T cell subset, CD4+ or CD8+ T cells, or bulk PBMC T cells (not recorded which). The V gene is TRBV28, the J gene TRBJ2-5; the D call from TCRdb, TRBD2, cannot be confirmed without DNA. The TCR originated in a man aged 18 to 69 in good health. CDR3 sequence reads: CASSFGTSGKETQYF.